These 11 T cell receptor beta chains were sequenced from one sample in a study of cytomegalovirus exposure and HLA in healthy donors (dated by TCRdb to about 2017). The method behind the library was the immunoSEQ multiplex PCR assay. For the multiplex PCR, a mixture combining 60 forward primers for TCR Vbeta segments and 13 reverse primers for TCR Jbeta segments was used. TCRdb retrieved this table from immuneACCESS and kept in-frame rearrangements only. Not all clones are present; in checked studies, unresolved V genes account for under half, and no reason is known for the remainder. The sample's clone listing holds about 160,000 clones. The ten largest account for over 1% of the sample. The material sequenced was PBMCs. The source of these receptors is a woman between 55 and 75 years old in good health and CMV-seronegative.

The chain has TRBV7-9 and TRBJ1-1, with 9 bases that match TRBD1. Per the germline V gene, CDR1 is SEHNR and CDR2 is FQNEAQ (reference sequence). This CDR3 is built from 15 residues. Trimming at V came to 3 bases and at J to 1 base, leaving 3 bases not matched to a gene. The CDR3 region is CASSFSGQGNTEAFF. The CDR3 DNA sequence: TGTGCCAGCAGCTTCTCGGGACAGGGGAACACTGAAGCTTTCTTT.

V is TRBV5-8 and J is TRBJ1-2; 9 nucleotides line up with TRBD1. CDR3 size: 13 residues. Germline V gene lookup returns CDR1 SGHTS and CDR2 YDEGEE. The ends lost 1 base at V and 8 bases at J; junction bases unmatched: 3. This CDR3 is CASSLRDRDGYTF. In nucleotides, the CDR3 is TGTGCCAGCAGCTTGAGGGACAGGGACGGCTACACCTTC.

The genes are TRBV12-5 and TRBJ2-3; D is perhaps TRBD1 (6 bases). Germline-derived CDR1 and CDR2 are LGHNT and FRNRAP. There are 12 residues in the CDR3. V dropped 7 bases and J dropped 4 bases, with 9 bases sitting between them. The CDR3 sequence is CASDKGADTQYF. The DNA of the CDR3 is TGTGCTAGTGATAAGGGGGCAGATACGCAGTATTTT.

This sequence joins TRBV6-1 and TRBJ1-1; no firm D call. Trimming pared 10 bases from V and 0 bases from J, leaving 9 bases between. CDR1 is MNHNS, CDR2 SASEGT, per germline. CDR3 size: 12 residues. CDR3 DNA sequence: TGTGCCATGAGAGCCTTGAACACTGAAGCTTTCTTT. It encodes CAMRALNTEAFF.

The chain couples TRBV19 to TRBJ2-7; D is possibly TRBD1 (6 bases). The CDR3 covers 14 residues. V lost 6 bases to trimming and J lost 5 bases, with 17 bases between them. In germline, CDR1 is LNHDA, CDR2 SQIVND (reference sequence). The CDR3 DNA reads TGTGCCAGTAGGGGACATACTCTCGTGCACGAGCAGTACTTC. It translates to CASRGHTLVHEQYF. The complete variable domain, with remaining parts taken from reference TRBV19 and TRBJ2-7, reads DGGITQSPKYLFRKEGQNVTLSCEQNLNHDAMYWYRQDPGQGLRLIYYSQIVNDFQKGDIAEGYSVSREKKESFPLTVTSAQKNPTAFYLCASRGHTLVHEQYFGPGTRLTVT.

CDR3 DNA: TGCAGCAAACCGGACAGGTCCTATGGCTACACCTTC. This encodes CSKPDRSYGYTF. This chain uses TRBV29-1 with TRBJ1-2, with TRBD1 matching 7 bases. Losses at the gene ends were 8 bases for V and 4 bases for J; bases not matched to a gene: 7. The germline V gene has CDR1 SQVTM and CDR2 ANQGSEA. The CDR3 has 12 amino acids.

CDR3 amino acids: CAWARGRGNEKLFF. The CDR3 bases are TGTGCCTGGGCTAGGGGTCGCGGTAATGAAAAACTGTTTTTT. V is TRBV30 and J is TRBJ1-4; TRBD1 might be the D (5 bases). This CDR3 spans 14 amino acids. Germline V gene lookup returns CDR1 GTSNPN and CDR2 SVGIG (reference sequence). Trimming cost V 5 bases and J 4 bases, with 14 bases left between them.

V gene TRBV2 combines with J gene TRBJ2-7; 8 nucleotides agree with TRBD1. Germline V CDR1 and CDR2: SNHLY, FYNNEI. The CDR3 consists of 13 residues. V dropped 6 bases and J dropped 3; count of bases not matched to a gene: 4. The CDR3 DNA reads as TGTGCCAGCAGAGCGACAGGGGTCTACGAGCAGTACTTC. This gives the protein CASRATGVYEQYF.

The rearrangement joins TRBV19 to TRBJ2-1; 11 nucleotides agree with TRBD2. The V segment lost 5 bases and the J segment 10 bases; nucleotides outside the gene matches: 10. The CDR3 totals 15 residues. Germline assignment: CDR1 LNHDA and CDR2 SQIVND (reference sequence). CDR3 protein: CASSVLAGGPLEQFF. CDR3 in DNA: TGTGCCAGTAGTGTTCTAGCGGGAGGTCCTTTGGAGCAGTTCTTC.

The rearrangement joins TRBV10-3 to TRBJ1-6, with 10 bases that match TRBD1. V lost 7 bases and J lost 10; bases outside the gene matches: 7. This CDR3 is 14 amino acids long. The germline gives CDR1 ENHRY, CDR2 SYGVKD. Written as DNA, the CDR3 is TGTGCCATCAATACGGGACAGGGGAGATCACCCCTCCACTTT. As protein: CAINTGQGRSPLHF.

J is TRBJ1-1 and V is TRBV2; 8 bases fit TRBD1. Germline values: CDR1 SNHLY, CDR2 FYNNEI. V gave up 7 bases and J gave up 3 bases; unmatched junction bases: 4. The CDR3 runs to 13 residues. CDR3 nucleotide sequence: TGTGCCAGCAAAAGACAGGGGTACACTGAAGCTTTCTTT. Its translation is CASKRQGYTEAFF.